The clone carrying this T cell receptor beta chain was picked up many times. The CDR3 length is 16 residues. The V and J ends lost 5 bases and 6 bases respectively, with 20 bases between them. The germline V gene encodes CDR1 SEHNR and CDR2 FQNEAQ (reference sequence). These data come from a study of prognosis after radiotherapy for stage I lung cancer. Template was genomic DNA; TCR beta CDR3 amplified in two multiplex PCR rounds. Individual primers that were specific to each TRBV and TRBJ gene served in first-round PCR. One entry per CDR3 protein, called by TCRdb with MiXCR from the multiplex PCR reads. Here the sample spans fewer than 35,000 distinct CDR3 sequences, around 48% being singletons.

The V gene is TRBV7-9, the J gene TRBJ2-1; possibly TRBD2 for D (5 bases). This TCR derives from a donor aged 50 or older with non-small cell lung cancer. This material consisted of PBMCs, taken before or after stereotactic body radiation therapy (not recorded which). The CDR3 bases are TGTGCCAGCAGCGGAGGTTCACGGGCCTCGGGCAATGAGCAGTTCTTC. Translated, it gives CASSGGSRASGNEQFF. Full variable domain (rest looked up from reference TRBV7-9 and TRBJ2-1): DTGVSQNPRHKITKRGQNVTFRCDPISEHNRLYWYRQTLGQGPEFLTYFQNEAQLEKSRLLSDRFSAERPKGSFSTLEIQRTEQGDSAMYLCASSGGSRASGNEQFFGPGTRLTVL.